These T cell receptor beta chains were read from a single sample in a study. TCRdb called the 5' RACE reads again in MiXCR, with one record for every CDR3 protein. The sample shows tens of thousands of distinct CDR3 sequences, approximately 17% of them seen only once. The sample was naive CD4+ T cells sorted from a lymph node. The receptors come from a female donor with breast cancer. CDR3s include the opening cysteine and the closing phenylalanine or tryptophan. A D gene is named only where the DNA matches it firmly. Clone size, where shown, is once, few, many, or a class for clones that have expanded.

CDR3 protein	CDR3 DNA	V gene	D gene	J gene	clone size
CAIGQGGDEQYF	TGTGCCATTGGACAGGGCGGGGACGAGCAGTACTTC	TRBV10-3	TRBD1	TRBJ2-7	many
CASSTPIADTQYF	TGTGCCAGCAGCACCCCGATCGCGGATACGCAGTATTTT	TRBV7-2	NA	TRBJ2-3	few
CASSSIFQDPRVNEQFF	TGTGCCAGCAGTTCTATATTTCAGGACCCTAGGGTCAATGAGCAGTTCTTC	TRBV28	NA	TRBJ2-1	few
CAWSRSGFNTEAFF	TGTGCCTGGAGTAGGTCCGGGTTTAACACTGAAGCTTTCTTT	TRBV30	NA	TRBJ1-1	NA
CASSPGLLPSTRGQPQHF	TGTGCCAGCAGCCCCGGTTTGCTTCCGAGCACAAGGGGACAGCCCCAGCATTTT	TRBV5-5	NA	TRBJ1-5	NA
CASSFKFWTSGSYEQYF	TGTGCCAGCAGTTTTAAGTTCTGGACTAGCGGATCCTACGAGCAGTACTTC	TRBV12-3/TRBV12-4	TRBD2	TRBJ2-7	NA
CATLQPGQGLRGYTF	TGTGCCACCCTCCAACCGGGACAGGGACTCCGTGGCTACACCTTC	TRBV28	TRBD1	TRBJ1-2	many
CASSPLQGSYNEQFF	TGTGCCAGTAGTCCTCTACAGGGTTCCTACAATGAGCAGTTCTTC	TRBV19	NA	TRBJ2-1	few
CASSRSGISYEQFF	TGCGCCAGCAGCCGGTCCGGGATTAGCTATGAGCAGTTCTTC	TRBV4-1	NA	TRBJ2-1	few
CASSTTRRADTQYF	TGTGCCAGCAGCACGACACGGCGCGCAGATACGCAGTATTTT	TRBV9	NA	TRBJ2-3	many
CASSEGTGYGYTF	TGTGCCAGCAGTGAAGGGACAGGCTATGGCTACACCTTC	TRBV6-1	TRBD1	TRBJ1-2	many
CASSPRQGRNTEAFF	TGTGCCAGCAGTCCTCGACAGGGCAGGAACACTGAAGCTTTCTTT	TRBV7-2	TRBD1	TRBJ1-1	few
CASSFDSSYEQYF	TGCGCCAGCAGCTTCGACAGTTCATACGAGCAGTACTTC	TRBV5-1	NA	TRBJ2-7	few
CASRTGGDTGELFF	TGTGCCAGCAGGACAGGGGGCGACACCGGGGAGCTGTTTTTT	TRBV2	TRBD1	TRBJ2-2	NA
CASSYRQGGTEAFF	TGTGCCAGCAGTTATCGACAGGGCGGCACTGAAGCTTTCTTT	TRBV6-6	TRBD1	TRBJ1-1	many
CSARDQTKNTQYF	TGCAGTGCTAGAGATCAAACAAAGAATACGCAGTATTTT	TRBV20-1	NA	TRBJ2-3	few
CASKNRDNTGELFF	TGTGCCAGCAAGAACAGGGACAACACCGGGGAGCTGTTTTTT	TRBV11-3	NA	TRBJ2-2	NA
CASSRLAGSYNEQFF	TGTGCCAGCAGCCGCCTAGCGGGTTCCTACAATGAGCAGTTCTTC	TRBV7-3	TRBD2	TRBJ2-1	few
CASSPTKLADLSF	TGTGCCAGCAGCCCCACGAAACTAGCGGATCTGTCCTTC	TRBV7-3	TRBD2	TRBJ2-1	NA
CSVAPQVGSGTEQYF	TGCAGCGTTGCCCCTCAAGTCGGTAGCGGGACCGAGCAGTACTTC	TRBV29-1	TRBD2	TRBJ2-7	medium-sized
CTVTDSLQETQYF	TGCACAGTCACAGACTCCCTTCAAGAGACCCAGTACTTC	TRBV29-1	NA	TRBJ2-5	many
CSASGTRGAKNIQYF	TGCAGCGCCTCCGGGACTAGGGGGGCCAAAAACATTCAGTACTTC	TRBV29-1	TRBD2	TRBJ2-4	many
CASSAQGGTEAFF	TGCGCCAGCAGCGCACAGGGCGGCACTGAAGCTTTCTTT	TRBV5-1	NA	TRBJ1-1	many
CASSRLLDPTDTQYF	TGTGCCAGCAGCCGTTTACTAGACCCCACAGATACGCAGTATTTT	TRBV11-2	NA	TRBJ2-3	NA
CASSETQVVNEQFF	TGTGCCAGCAGTGAAACGCAAGTGGTGAATGAGCAGTTCTTC	TRBV6-1	NA	TRBJ2-1	many
CASSLEPKSITEAFF	TGTGCCAGCAGCTTAGAACCTAAATCTATCACTGAAGCTTTCTTT	TRBV13	NA	TRBJ1-1	few
CASSPHTAEQYF	TGTGCCAGCAGTCCCCACACAGCCGAGCAGTACTTC	TRBV6-1	NA	TRBJ2-7	many
CASRPGLGEREKLFF	TGTGCCAGCAGACCAGGGTTGGGAGAGCGTGAAAAACTGTTTTTT	TRBV4-2	NA	TRBJ1-4	NA
CASSQTGSSYEQYF	TGTGCCAGTAGTCAAACAGGTTCCTCCTACGAGCAGTACTTC	TRBV19	NA	TRBJ2-7	NA
CASSLEGGGEQFF	TGTGCCAGCAGCTTAGAGGGGGGAGGCGAGCAGTTCTTC	TRBV7-9	NA	TRBJ2-1	few